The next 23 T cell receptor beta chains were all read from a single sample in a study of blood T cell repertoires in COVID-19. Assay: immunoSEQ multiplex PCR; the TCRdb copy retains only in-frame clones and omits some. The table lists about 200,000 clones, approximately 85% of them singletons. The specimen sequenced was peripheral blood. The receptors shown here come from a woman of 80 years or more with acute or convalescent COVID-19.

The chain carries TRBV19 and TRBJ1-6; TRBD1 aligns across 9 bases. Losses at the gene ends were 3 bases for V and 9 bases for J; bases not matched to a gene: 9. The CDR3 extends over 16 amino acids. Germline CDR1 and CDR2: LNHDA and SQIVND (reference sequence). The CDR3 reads CASSMSWTGESSPLHF. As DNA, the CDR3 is TGTGCCAGTAGTATGTCGTGGACAGGGGAAAGTTCACCCCTCCACTTT. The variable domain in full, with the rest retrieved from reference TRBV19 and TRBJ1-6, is DGGITQSPKYLFRKEGQNVTLSCEQNLNHDAMYWYRQDPGQGLRLIYYSQIVNDFQKGDIAEGYSVSREKKESFPLTVTSAQKNPTAFYLCASSMSWTGESSPLHFGNGTRLTVT.

DNA of the CDR3: TGCGCCAGCAGCCAAGTTAGGGGAAACACTGAAGCTTTCTTT. This codes for CASSQVRGNTEAFF. The chain uses TRBV4-3 and TRBJ1-1, with D tentatively TRBD1 (5 bases). Looked up from germline, CDR1 is LGHNA and CDR2 is YSLEER. V was clipped by 1 base and J by 2 bases, with 8 bases between them. The CDR3 has 14 residues.

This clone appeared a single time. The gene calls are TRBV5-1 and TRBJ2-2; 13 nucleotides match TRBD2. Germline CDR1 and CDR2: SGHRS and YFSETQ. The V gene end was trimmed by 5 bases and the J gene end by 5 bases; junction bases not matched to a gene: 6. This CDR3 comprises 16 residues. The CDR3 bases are TGCGCCAGCAGTTCGGGACTAGCGGGATGGACCGGGGAGCTGTTTTTT. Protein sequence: CASSSGLAGWTGELFF.

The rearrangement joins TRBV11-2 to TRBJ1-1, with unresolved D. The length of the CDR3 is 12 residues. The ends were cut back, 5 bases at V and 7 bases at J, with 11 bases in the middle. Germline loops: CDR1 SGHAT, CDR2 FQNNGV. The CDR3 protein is CASSLAGFEAFF. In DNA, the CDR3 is TGTGCCAGCAGCCTAGCCGGTTTTGAAGCTTTCTTT.

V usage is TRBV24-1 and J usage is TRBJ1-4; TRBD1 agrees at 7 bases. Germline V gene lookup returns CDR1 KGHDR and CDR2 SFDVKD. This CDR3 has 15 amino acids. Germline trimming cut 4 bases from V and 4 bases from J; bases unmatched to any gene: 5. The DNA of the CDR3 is TGTGCCACCAGTGACCCAGGGGGAGGTAATGAAAAACTGTTTTTT. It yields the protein CATSDPGGGNEKLFF.

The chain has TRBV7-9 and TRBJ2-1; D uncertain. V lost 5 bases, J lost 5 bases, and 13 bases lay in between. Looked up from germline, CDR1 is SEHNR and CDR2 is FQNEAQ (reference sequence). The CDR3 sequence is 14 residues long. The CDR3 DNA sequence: TGTGCCAGCAGCGCAGGAACACAGCACAATGAGCAGTTCTTC. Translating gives CASSAGTQHNEQFF.

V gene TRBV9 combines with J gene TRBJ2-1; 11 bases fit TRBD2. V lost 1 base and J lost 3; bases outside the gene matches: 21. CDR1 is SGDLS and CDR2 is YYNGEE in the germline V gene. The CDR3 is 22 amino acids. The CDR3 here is CASSVPRQGDLASGRIYNEQFF. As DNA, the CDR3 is TGTGCCAGCAGCGTACCCCGACAGGGGGACCTGGCTAGCGGGAGGATCTACAATGAGCAGTTCTTC.

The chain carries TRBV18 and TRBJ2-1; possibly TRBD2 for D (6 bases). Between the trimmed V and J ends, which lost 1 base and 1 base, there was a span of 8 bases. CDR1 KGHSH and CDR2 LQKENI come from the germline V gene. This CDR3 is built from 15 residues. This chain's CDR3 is CASSPQRVSYNEQFF. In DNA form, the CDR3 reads TGTGCCAGCTCACCACAGCGGGTTTCCTACAATGAGCAGTTCTTC.

For the CDR3, the DNA is TGTGCCACCAGCAGAGGACTAGCTAACAATGAGCAGTTCTTC. Its translation: CATSRGLANNEQFF. V is TRBV15 and J is TRBJ2-1, with 7 bases lining up with TRBD2. The germline V gene has CDR1 LNHNV and CDR2 YYDKDF (reference sequence). V was pared by 1 base and J by 5 bases, with 2 bases of the junction left unmatched. This CDR3 region has 14 residues.

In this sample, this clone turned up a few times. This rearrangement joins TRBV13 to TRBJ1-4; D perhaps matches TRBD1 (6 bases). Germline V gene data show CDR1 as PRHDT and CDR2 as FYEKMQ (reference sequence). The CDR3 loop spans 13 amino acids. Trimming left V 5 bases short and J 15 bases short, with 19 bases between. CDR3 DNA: TGTGCCAGCAGCCCCCGAGGGGCAGGGGAAGTGTTTTTT. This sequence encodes CASSPRGAGEVFF.

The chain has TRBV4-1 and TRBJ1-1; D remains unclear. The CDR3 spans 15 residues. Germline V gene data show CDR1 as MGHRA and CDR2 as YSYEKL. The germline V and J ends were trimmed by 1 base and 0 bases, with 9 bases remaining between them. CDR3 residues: CASSQVQALNTEAFF. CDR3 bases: TGCGCCAGCAGCCAAGTGCAGGCTTTGAACACTGAAGCTTTCTTT.

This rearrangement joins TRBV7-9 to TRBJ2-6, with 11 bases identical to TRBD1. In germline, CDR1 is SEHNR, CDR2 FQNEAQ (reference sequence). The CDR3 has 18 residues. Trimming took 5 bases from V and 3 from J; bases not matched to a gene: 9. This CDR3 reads CASSVDRGLSIGANVLTF. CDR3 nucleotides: TGTGCCAGCAGCGTGGACAGGGGGCTTTCGATTGGGGCCAACGTCCTGACTTTC.

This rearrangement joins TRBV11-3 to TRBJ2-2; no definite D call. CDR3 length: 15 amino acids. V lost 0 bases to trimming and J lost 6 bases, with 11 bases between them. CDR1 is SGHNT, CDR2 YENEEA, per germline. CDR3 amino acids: CASSLEYPIAGELFF. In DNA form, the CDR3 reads TGTGCCAGCAGCTTAGAGTATCCGATAGCCGGGGAGCTGTTTTTT.

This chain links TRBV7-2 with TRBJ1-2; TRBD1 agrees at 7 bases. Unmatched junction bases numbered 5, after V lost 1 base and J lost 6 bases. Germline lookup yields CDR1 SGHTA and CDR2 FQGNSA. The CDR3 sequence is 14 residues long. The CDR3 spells CASSLVGGGHGYTF. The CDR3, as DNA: TGTGCCAGCAGCTTAGTAGGGGGCGGACATGGCTACACCTTC.

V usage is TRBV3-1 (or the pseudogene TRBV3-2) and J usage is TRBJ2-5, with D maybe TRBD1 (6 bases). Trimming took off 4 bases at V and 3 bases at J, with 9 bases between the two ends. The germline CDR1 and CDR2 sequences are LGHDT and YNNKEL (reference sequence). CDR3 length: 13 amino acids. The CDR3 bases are TGTGCCAGCAGCCGGGCAGGGGAAGAGACCCAGTACTTC. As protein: CASSRAGEETQYF.

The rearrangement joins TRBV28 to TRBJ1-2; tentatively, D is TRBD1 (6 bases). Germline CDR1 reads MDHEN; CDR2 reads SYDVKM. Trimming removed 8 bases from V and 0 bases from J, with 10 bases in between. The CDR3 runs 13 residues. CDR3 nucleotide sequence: TGTGCCAGCGAGACAGGAACTAACTATGGCTACACCTTC. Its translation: CASETGTNYGYTF.

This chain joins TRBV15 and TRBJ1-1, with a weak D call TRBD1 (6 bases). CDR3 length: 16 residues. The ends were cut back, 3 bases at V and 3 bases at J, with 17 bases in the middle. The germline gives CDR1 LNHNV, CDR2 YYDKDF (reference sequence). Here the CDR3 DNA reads TGTGCCACCAGCAGGAAGGGGGATCTTAAGGACACTGAAGCTTTCTTT. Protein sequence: CATSRKGDLKDTEAFF.

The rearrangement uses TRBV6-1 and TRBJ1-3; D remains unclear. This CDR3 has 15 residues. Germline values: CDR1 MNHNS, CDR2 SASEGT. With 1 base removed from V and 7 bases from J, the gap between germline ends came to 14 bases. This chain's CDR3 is CASSEGSAGANTIYF. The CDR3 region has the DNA TGTGCCAGCAGTGAAGGATCCGCGGGTGCGAACACCATATATTTT.

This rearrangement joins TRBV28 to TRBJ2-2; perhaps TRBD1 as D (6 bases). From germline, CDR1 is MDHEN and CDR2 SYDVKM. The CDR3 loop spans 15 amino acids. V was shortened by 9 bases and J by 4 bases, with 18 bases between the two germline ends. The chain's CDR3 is CASRGGRGGTGELFF. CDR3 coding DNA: TGTGCCAGTCGGGGCGGCAGGGGTGGCACCGGGGAGCTGTTTTTT.

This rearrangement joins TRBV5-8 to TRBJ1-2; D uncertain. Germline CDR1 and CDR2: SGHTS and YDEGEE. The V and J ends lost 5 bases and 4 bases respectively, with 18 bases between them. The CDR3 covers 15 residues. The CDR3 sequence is CASSPRARGSYGYTF. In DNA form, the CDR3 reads TGTGCCAGCAGTCCCCGTGCGCGGGGATCCTATGGCTACACCTTC.

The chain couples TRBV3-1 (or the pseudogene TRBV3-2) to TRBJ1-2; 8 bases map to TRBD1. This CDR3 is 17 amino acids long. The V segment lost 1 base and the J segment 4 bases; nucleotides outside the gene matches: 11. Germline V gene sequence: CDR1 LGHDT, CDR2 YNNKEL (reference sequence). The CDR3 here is CASSQARETGASYGYTF. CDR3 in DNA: TGTGCCAGCAGCCAAGCCCGAGAGACAGGGGCTTCCTATGGCTACACCTTC.

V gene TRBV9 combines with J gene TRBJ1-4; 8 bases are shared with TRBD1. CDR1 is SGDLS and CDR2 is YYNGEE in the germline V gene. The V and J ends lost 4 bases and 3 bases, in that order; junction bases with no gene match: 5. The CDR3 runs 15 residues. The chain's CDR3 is CASSSWTGPNEKLFF. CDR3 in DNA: TGTGCCAGCAGCTCCTGGACAGGGCCTAATGAAAAACTGTTTTTT.

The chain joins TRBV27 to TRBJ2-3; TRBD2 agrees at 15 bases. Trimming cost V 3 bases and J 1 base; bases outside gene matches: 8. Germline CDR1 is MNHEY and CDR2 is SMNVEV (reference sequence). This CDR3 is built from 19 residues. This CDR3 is CASSFPPGTSGRRTDTQYF. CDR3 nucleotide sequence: TGTGCCAGCAGTTTCCCTCCCGGGACTAGCGGGAGGCGCACAGATACGCAGTATTTT.